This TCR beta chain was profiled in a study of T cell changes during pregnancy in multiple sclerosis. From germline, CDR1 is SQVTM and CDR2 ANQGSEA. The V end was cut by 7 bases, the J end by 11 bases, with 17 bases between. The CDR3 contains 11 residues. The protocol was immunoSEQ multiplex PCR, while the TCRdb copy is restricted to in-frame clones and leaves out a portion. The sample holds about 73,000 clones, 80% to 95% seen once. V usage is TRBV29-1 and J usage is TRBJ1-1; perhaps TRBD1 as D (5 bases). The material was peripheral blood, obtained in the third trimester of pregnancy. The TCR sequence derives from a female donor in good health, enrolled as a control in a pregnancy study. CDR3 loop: CSGGGDRRAFF. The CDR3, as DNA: TGCAGCGGGGGGGGTGATCGTCGCGCTTTCTTT.